The following is a T cell receptor (beta chain) sequence with its context. Its target is not known. The V gene's germline CDR1 is SGHRS and CDR2 YFSETQ. The CDR3 contains 14 residues. V was pared by 2 bases and J by 5 bases, with 10 bases between. Assay: immunoSEQ multiplex PCR; the TCRdb copy retains only in-frame clones and omits some. The table has about 22,000 clones, approximately 67% seen once. The record originates from a study of PD-1 blockade in classical Hodgkin lymphoma. General study results and limits: Sources of repertoire differences remain undefined, possibly disease activity or prior therapy. Partial responders and progressors had significantly lower baseline TCR diversity. Excluded were patients who started nivolumab under 1 year after ASCT, a group that had lower diversity.

Time point indicated: cycle 4 day 1 (C4D1), after five to seven weeks of nivolumab. Relapse was seen in all patients after autologous stem cell transplantation, and brentuximab vedotin exposure was variable. Starting with thawed PBMCs, CD4+ T cells were purified by magnetic negative selection. This chain joins TRBV5-1 and TRBJ1-4; D uncertain. The material was CD4+ T cells from blood, obtained before the fourth cycle of nivolumab. The TCR sequence derives from a human donor with classical Hodgkin lymphoma. Here the CDR3 DNA reads TGCGCCAGCAGCTTCTCGGGTCGGAATGAAAAACTGTTTTTT. It specifies CASSFSGRNEKLFF.